The clone carrying this T cell receptor beta chain appeared many times. Its antigen remains unidentified. Via MiXCR, TCRdb re-called the reads, giving one row per CDR3 protein. Here the sample spans about 260,000 distinct CDR3 sequences, approximately 15% being singletons. This sample is drawn from a study of T cell repertoires in cytomegalovirus infection. Study results and caveats: Using cumulative public TCR beta family frequency, the authors identified those who carried CMV together with the relevant HLA. Clonotypes of TCR beta that were HLA-C-restricted and CMV-specific dominated the ex vivo response.

The CDR3 covers 21 residues. Germline loops: CDR1 SGHVS, CDR2 FQNEAQ. The V gene end was trimmed by 2 bases and the J gene end by 5 bases; junction bases not matched to a gene: 18. The V call is TRBV7-8, the J call TRBJ2-3, with TRBD2 matching over 14 bases. This TCR came from a human donor in good health (CMV status not recorded). Some clones in this sample may be carry-over from other donors' samples. Sequenced input: PBMCs. The CDR3 bases are TGTGCCAGCAGCTTATACACACCCCGACTAGCGGGAGGGAGGATGCTAGATACGCAGTATTTT. Translation: CASSLYTPRLAGGRMLDTQYF. Looking up the rest from reference TRBV7-8 and TRBJ2-3 gives the full variable domain: GAGVSQSPRYKVAKRGQDVALRCDPISGHVSLFWYQQALGQGPEFLTYFQNEAQLDKSGLPSDRFFAERPEGSVSTLKIQRTQQEDSAVYLCASSLYTPRLAGGRMLDTQYFGPGTRLTVL.